This TCR beta chain came from a study of neurological immune-mediated disorders. With V trimmed by 6 bases and J by 3 bases, 7 bases remained unmatched. The CDR3 is 15 amino acids. Germline CDR1 reads WSHSY; CDR2 reads SAAADI. The cDNA came from 5'RACE with 10-nucleotide random UMIs. Each CDR3 protein gets one entry after TCRdb re-called the 5' RACE reads with MiXCR. The table includes roughly 57,000 distinct CDR3 sequences, approximately 9.2% detected once. Concerning this clonotype: The antigen remains undetermined. A single base separates this from a much larger clone, so it may be a read error.

Broader study findings: None of the CDR3 amino acid sequences of expanded clones were shared across subjects, and this suggested private repertoires in all groups.

The time point here: longitudinal time-point 3. Volunteers from a blood bank in Maryland, USA, made up the healthy controls. PBMCs numbering 2 million and stored at -80 C yielded the unsorted libraries. The specimen was PBMCs. This clonotype was sampled from a woman between 35 and 50 years old in good health. The genes are TRBV10-2 and TRBJ2-1; 8 bases match TRBD2. The CDR3 protein is CASRFQRGYYNEQFF. The CDR3 DNA is TGCGCCAGCAGATTTCAGCGGGGGTACTACAATGAGCAGTTCTTC.